This TCR beta chain came from a study of T cells in Graves' hyperthyroidism and ophthalmopathy. This clonotype has just one count. The target antigen is unknown. One base away lies a much larger clone, so this may be a sequencing read error. Broader study findings: Onset of ophthalmopathy came a median roughly 6.4 months after the model predicted it. Most thyroid clonotypes that were expanded above 0.001 also turned up in blood.

Amplified TCR beta CDR3 regions came from RNA transcripts. Using the HTBI primer set, a first-round RT-PCR was run on the TCR CDR3. MiXCR was run by TCRdb on the multiplex PCR reads, yielding one entry per CDR3 protein. Of about 640,000 distinct CDR3 sequences listed, nearly 45% are singletons. The length of the CDR3 is 14 residues. V was pared by 6 bases and J by 3 bases, with 14 bases between. Germline loops: CDR1 SNHLY, CDR2 FYNNEI. This chain links TRBV2 with TRBJ1-2; D is undetermined. Sequencing was performed on peripheral blood or thyroid tissue (not recorded which). The sequence was collected from an adult man with Graves' disease, either hyperthyroidism or ophthalmopathy (not recorded which). The CDR3 loop reads CASSPRLWDYGYTF. The CDR3 coding sequence is TGTGCCAGCAGCCCGAGGCTTTGGGACTATGGCTACACCTTC.